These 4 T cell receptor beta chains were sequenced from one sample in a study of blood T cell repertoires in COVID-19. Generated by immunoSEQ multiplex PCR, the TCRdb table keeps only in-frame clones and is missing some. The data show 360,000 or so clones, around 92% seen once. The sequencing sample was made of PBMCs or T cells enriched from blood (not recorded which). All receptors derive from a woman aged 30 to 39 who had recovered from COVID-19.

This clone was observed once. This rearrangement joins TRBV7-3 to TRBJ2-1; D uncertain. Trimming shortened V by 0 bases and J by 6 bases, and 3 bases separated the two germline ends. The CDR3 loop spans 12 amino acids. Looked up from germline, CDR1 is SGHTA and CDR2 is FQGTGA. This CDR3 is CASSLTRNEQFF. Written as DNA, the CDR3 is TGTGCCAGCAGCTTAACCCGCAATGAGCAGTTCTTC.

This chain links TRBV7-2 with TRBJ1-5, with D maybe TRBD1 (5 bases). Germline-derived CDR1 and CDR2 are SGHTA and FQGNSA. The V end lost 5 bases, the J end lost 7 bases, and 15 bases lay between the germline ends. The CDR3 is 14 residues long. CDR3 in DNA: TGTGCCAGCAGCAATCAGGGATATGGACAGCCCCAGCATTTT. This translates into CASSNQGYGQPQHF. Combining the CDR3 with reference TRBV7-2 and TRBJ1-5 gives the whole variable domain GAGVSQSPSNKVTEKGKDVELRCDPISGHTALYWYRQSLGQGLEFLIYFQGNSAPDKSGLPSDRFSAERTGGSVSTLTIQRTQQEDSAVYLCASSNQGYGQPQHFGDGTRLSIL.

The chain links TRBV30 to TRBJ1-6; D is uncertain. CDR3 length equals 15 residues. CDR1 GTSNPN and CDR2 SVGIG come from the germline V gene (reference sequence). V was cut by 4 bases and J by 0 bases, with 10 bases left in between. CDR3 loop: CAWMQETSYNSPLHF. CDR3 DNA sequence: TGTGCCTGGATGCAGGAAACCTCCTATAATTCACCCCTCCACTTT.

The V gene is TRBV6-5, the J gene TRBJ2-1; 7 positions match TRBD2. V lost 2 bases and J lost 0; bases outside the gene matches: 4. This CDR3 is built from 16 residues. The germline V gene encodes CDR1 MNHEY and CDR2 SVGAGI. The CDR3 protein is CASSYRGTNSYNEQFF. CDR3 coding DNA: TGTGCCAGCAGTTACCGAGGGACTAACTCCTACAATGAGCAGTTCTTC.